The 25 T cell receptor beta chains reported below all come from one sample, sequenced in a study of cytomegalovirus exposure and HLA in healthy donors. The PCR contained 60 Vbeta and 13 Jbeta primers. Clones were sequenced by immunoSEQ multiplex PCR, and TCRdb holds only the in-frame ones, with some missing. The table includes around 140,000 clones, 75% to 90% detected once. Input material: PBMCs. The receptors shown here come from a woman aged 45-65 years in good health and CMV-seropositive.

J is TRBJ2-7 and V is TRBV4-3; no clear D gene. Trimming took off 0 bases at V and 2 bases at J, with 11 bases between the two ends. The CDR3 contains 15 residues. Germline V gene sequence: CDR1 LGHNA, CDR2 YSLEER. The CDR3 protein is CASSQEVAATYEQYF. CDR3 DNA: TGCGCCAGCAGCCAAGAAGTCGCCGCTACCTACGAGCAGTACTTC.

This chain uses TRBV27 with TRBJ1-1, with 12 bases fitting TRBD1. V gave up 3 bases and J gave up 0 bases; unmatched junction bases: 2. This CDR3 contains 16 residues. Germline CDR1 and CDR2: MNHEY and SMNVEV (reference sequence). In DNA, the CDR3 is TGTGCCAGCAGTTTGGGACAGGGGGCTATGAACACTGAAGCTTTCTTT. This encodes CASSLGQGAMNTEAFF.

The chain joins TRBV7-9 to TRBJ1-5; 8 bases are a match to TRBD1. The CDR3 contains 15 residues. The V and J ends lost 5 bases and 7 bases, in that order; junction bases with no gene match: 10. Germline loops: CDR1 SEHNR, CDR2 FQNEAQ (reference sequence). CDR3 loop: CASSASGTGLQPQHF. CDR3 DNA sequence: TGTGCCAGCAGCGCCAGTGGGACAGGTCTGCAGCCCCAGCATTTT.

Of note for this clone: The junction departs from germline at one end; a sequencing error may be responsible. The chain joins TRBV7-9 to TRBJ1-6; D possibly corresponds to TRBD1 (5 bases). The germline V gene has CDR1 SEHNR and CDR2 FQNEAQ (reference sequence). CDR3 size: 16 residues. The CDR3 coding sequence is TGTTCCAGCAGCTGGGAACCAGGGAAAGGGGATTCACCCCTCCACTTT. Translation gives CSSSWEPGKGDSPLHF.

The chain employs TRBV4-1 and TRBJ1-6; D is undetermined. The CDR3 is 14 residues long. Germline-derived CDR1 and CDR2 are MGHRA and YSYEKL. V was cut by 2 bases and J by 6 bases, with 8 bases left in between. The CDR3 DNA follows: TGCGCCAGCAGCCAATTGGTAGTTAATTCACCCCTCCACTTT. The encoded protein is CASSQLVVNSPLHF.

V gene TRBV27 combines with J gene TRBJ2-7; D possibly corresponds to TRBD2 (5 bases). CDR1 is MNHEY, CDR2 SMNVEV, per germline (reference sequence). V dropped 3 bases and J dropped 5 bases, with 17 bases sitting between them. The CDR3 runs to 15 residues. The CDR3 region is CASSLEPEGLDEQYF. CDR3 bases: TGTGCCAGCAGTTTGGAACCCGAGGGCTTAGACGAGCAGTACTTC.

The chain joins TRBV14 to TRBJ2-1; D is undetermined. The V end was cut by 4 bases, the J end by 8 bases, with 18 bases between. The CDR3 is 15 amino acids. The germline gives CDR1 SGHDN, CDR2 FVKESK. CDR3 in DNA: TGTGCCAGCAGCCCCCTGACAACCAGAGTCGATGAGCAGTTCTTC. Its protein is CASSPLTTRVDEQFF.

The CDR3 DNA sequence: TGTGCCAGCACCCCTGACAGGTGGTTTACTGAAGCTTTCTTT. This gives the protein CASTPDRWFTEAFF. The gene calls are TRBV2 and TRBJ1-1, with a possible D match to TRBD1 (6 bases). Deletions cut 7 bases from V and 5 bases from J, with 17 bases between. Germline loops: CDR1 SNHLY, CDR2 FYNNEI. This CDR3 is 14 amino acids long.

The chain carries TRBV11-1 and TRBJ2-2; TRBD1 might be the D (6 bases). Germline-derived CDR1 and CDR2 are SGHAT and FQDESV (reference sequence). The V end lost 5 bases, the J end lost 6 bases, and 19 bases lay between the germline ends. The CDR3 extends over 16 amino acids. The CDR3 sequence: CASSPQFGQRSGELFF. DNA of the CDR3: TGTGCCAGCAGCCCACAATTCGGACAGCGGTCCGGGGAGCTGTTTTTT. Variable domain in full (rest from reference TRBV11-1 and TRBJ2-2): EAEVAQSPRYKITEKSQAVAFWCDPISGHATLYWYRQILGQGPELLVQFQDESVVDDSQLPKDRFSAERLKGVDSTLKIQPAELGDSAMYLCASSPQFGQRSGELFFGEGSRLTVL.

The CDR3 DNA sequence: TGTGCCAGTCTCGACAGGGGGCAAGTTGAAGCTTTCTTT. It specifies CASLDRGQVEAFF. The V call is TRBV6-5, the J call TRBJ1-1; 10 bases agree with TRBD1. This CDR3 spans 13 amino acids. Germline CDR1 and CDR2: MNHEY and SVGAGI. Germline trimming cut 9 bases from V and 7 bases from J; bases unmatched to any gene: 8.

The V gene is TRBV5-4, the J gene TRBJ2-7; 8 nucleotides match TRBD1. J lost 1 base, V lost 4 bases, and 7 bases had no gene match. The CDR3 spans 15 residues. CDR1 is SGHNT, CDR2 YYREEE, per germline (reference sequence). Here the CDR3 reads CASSLGTGRSYEQYF. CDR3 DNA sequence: TGTGCCAGCAGCCTCGGGACAGGACGATCCTACGAGCAGTACTTC.

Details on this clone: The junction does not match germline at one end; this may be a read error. This CDR3 reads CSSSFQLDTEAFF. Written as DNA, the CDR3 is TGTTCCAGCAGCTTTCAGTTGGACACTGAAGCTTTCTTT. The gene calls are TRBV7-9 and TRBJ1-1; D is uncertain. Per the germline V gene, CDR1 is SEHNR and CDR2 is FQNEAQ (reference sequence). The CDR3 totals 13 residues.

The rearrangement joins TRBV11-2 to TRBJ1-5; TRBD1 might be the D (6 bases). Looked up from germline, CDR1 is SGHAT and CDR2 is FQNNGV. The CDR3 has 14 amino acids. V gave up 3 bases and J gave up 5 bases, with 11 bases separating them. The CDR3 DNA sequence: TGTGCCAGCAGCTTGGCAGGGGATGATCAGCCCCAGCATTTT. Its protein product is CASSLAGDDQPQHF.

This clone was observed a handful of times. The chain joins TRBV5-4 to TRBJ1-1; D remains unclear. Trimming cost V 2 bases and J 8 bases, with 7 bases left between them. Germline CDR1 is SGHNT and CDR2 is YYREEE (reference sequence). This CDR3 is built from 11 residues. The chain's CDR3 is CASSFGGEAFF. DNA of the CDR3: TGTGCCAGCAGCTTCGGAGGGGAAGCTTTCTTT.

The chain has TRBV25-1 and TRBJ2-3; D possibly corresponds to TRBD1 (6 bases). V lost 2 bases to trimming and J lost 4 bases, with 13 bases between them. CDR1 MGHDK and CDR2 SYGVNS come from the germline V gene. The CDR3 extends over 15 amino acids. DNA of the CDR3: TGTGCCAGCAGTGAAACAGGGAGAGGGGCAGATACGCAGTATTTT. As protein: CASSETGRGADTQYF.

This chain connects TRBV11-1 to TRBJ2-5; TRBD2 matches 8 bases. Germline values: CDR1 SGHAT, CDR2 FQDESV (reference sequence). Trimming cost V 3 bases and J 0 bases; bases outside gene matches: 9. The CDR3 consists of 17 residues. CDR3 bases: TGTGCCAGCAGCTTGAAGAGCGGGGGTCCGTACCAAGAGACCCAGTACTTC. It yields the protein CASSLKSGGPYQETQYF.

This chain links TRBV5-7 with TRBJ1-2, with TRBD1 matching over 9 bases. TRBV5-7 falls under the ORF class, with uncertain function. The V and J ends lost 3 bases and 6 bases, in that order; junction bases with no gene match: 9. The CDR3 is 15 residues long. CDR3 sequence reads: CASSCGTGRRNGYTF. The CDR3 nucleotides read TGTGCCAGCAGCTGCGGGACAGGGAGGAGGAATGGCTACACCTTC.

The CDR3 spells CASSLFDFSGSLYNEQFF. Written as DNA, the CDR3 is TGTGCCAGCAGTTTATTCGACTTCAGCGGGAGTTTATACAATGAGCAGTTCTTC. The chain carries TRBV28 and TRBJ2-1, with 8 bases that match TRBD2. After removal of 1 base from V and 4 bases from J, the junction contained 12 bases not matched to a gene. The CDR3 contains 18 residues. The germline V gene has CDR1 MDHEN and CDR2 SYDVKM.

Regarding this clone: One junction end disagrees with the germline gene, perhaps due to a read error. The CDR3 sequence is CASSYFSGNTEAFF. CDR3 bases: TGTGCCAGCAGCTACTTTTCAGGGAACACTGAAGCTTTCTTT. The gene calls are TRBV6-5 and TRBJ1-1; D remains unclear. The CDR3 has 14 amino acids. The germline V gene has CDR1 MNHEY and CDR2 SVGAGI.

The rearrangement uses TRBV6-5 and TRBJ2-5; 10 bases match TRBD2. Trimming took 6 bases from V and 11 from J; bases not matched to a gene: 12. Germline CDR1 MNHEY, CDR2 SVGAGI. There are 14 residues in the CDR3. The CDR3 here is CASRPAGGLREQYF. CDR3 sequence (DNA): TGTGCCAGCAGGCCAGCGGGGGGGCTGAGAGAGCAGTACTTC.

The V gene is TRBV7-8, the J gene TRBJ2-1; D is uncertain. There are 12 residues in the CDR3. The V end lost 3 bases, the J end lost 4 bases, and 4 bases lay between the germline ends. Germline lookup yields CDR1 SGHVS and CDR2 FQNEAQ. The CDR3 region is CASSFNYNEQFF. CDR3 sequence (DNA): TGTGCCAGCAGCTTTAATTACAATGAGCAGTTCTTC.

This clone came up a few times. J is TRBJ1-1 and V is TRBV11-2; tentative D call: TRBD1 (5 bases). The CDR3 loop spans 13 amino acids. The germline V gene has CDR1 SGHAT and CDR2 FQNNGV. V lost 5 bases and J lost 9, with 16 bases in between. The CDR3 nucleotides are TGTGCCAGCAGCCGCGTGCAGGGAATGAAAGCTTTCTTT. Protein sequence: CASSRVQGMKAFF.

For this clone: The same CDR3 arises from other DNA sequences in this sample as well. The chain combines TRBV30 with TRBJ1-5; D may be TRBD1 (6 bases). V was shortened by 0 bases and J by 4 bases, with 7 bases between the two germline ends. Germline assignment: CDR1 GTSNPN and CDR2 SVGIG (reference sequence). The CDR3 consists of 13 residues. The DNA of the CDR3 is TGTGCCTGGAGTGTGAGGGGGAATCAGCCCCAGCATTTT. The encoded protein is CAWSVRGNQPQHF.

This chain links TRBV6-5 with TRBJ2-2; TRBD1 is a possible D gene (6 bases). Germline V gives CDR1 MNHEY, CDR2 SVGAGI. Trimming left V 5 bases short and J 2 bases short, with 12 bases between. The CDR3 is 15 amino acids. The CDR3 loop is CASSHGQPNTGELFF. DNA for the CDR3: TGTGCCAGCAGTCACGGACAGCCCAACACCGGGGAGCTGTTTTTT.

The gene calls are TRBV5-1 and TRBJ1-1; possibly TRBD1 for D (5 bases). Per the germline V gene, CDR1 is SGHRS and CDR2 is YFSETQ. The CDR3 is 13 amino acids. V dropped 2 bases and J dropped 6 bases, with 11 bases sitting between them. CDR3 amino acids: CASSLGDDPEAFF. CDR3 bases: TGCGCCAGCAGCTTAGGGGATGACCCTGAAGCTTTCTTT.